The present entry profiles one TCR beta chain with its context. Seattle enrolled patients during active infection and tracked them longitudinally. The data derive from a study of blood T cell repertoires in COVID-19. The overall study: The samples span acute and convalescent COVID-19 from the United States, Italy and Spain. From T cells, B-cell-depleted T cells, or PBMCs came the material, which was cDNA or gDNA.

Sequenced by immunoSEQ multiplex PCR; TCRdb stores in-frame clones only, minus some. The top ten hold around 0.92% of the sample, which has 450,000 or so clones, roughly 90% seen once. The CDR3 extends over 17 amino acids. The germline V gene encodes CDR1 MNHEY and CDR2 SMNVEV (reference sequence). V was clipped by 5 bases and J by 2 bases, with 21 bases between them. The chain couples TRBV27 to TRBJ1-2; D possibly corresponds to TRBD1 (5 bases). The specimen was peripheral blood. This TCR was sampled from a man aged 18 to 30 with COVID-19, enrolled during active disease. The CDR3 loop is CASSPARGSRPNYGYTF. For the CDR3, the DNA is TGTGCCAGCAGTCCCGCAAGGGGCTCCCGACCAAACTATGGCTACACCTTC.